The 7 T cell receptor beta chains given below trace back to one sample, sequenced in a study of shared clonotypes between healthy human individuals. Measured with immunoSEQ multiplex PCR; TCRdb has only the in-frame clones, and not every one. The sample lists nearly 600,000 clones, roughly 96% occurring once. Cells designated naive CD8 were CD45RO-negative and were positively selected for CCR7, with terminally differentiated effector memory CD45RA+ cells excluded. The sample comprised naive CD8+ T cells sorted from blood. Source of these receptors: a woman in her twenties or thirties in good health.

This rearrangement joins TRBV7-9 to TRBJ1-1; D remains ambiguous. V was clipped by 7 bases and J by 1 base, with 7 bases between them. Germline lookup yields CDR1 SEHNR and CDR2 FQNEAQ (reference sequence). The CDR3 covers 12 residues. The CDR3 DNA is TGTGCCAGCATCTCGACGAACACTGAAGCTTTCTTT. Translation gives CASISTNTEAFF.

The chain uses TRBV28 and TRBJ1-1; D possibly corresponds to TRBD1 (5 bases). The CDR3 runs to 13 residues. Per the germline V gene, CDR1 is MDHEN and CDR2 is SYDVKM. Trimming stripped 6 bases from V and 7 bases from J, with 15 bases between. The CDR3 region is CASSFPSTGEAFF. The CDR3 region has the DNA TGTGCCAGCAGCTTCCCCTCAACAGGTGAAGCTTTCTTT.

This rearrangement joins TRBV28 to TRBJ2-6; 9 nucleotides match TRBD1. CDR1 is MDHEN and CDR2 is SYDVKM in the germline V gene. The junction had 10 bases not matched to a gene; V was cut back by 11 bases and J by 2 bases. CDR3 length equals 16 residues. This CDR3 is CASRPGQGTGANVLTF. The CDR3 nucleotides read TGTGCCTCCCGACCGGGACAGGGCACTGGGGCCAACGTCCTGACTTTC.

This chain links TRBV6-1 with TRBJ1-5; D is unresolved. CDR1 MNHNS and CDR2 SASEGT come from the germline V gene. Trimming cost V 0 bases and J 4 bases, with 13 bases left between them. The CDR3 is 16 residues long. CDR3 sequence (DNA): TGTGCCAGCAGTGAAGCGGGCTTTTCCAGGAATCAGCCCCAGCATTTT. It specifies CASSEAGFSRNQPQHF.

This chain uses TRBV7-6 with TRBJ2-7, with unresolved D. Trimming shortened V by 0 bases and J by 3 bases, and 9 bases separated the two germline ends. Germline values: CDR1 SGHVS, CDR2 FNYEAQ. The length of the CDR3 is 14 residues. CDR3 residues: CASSLATADYEQYF. CDR3 DNA sequence: TGTGCCAGCAGCTTAGCAACGGCTGACTACGAGCAGTACTTC.

The gene calls are TRBV27 and TRBJ2-7, with 8 bases that match TRBD1. V lost 5 bases and J lost 6; bases outside the gene matches: 9. The CDR3 length is 14 residues. CDR1 is MNHEY, CDR2 SMNVEV, per germline (reference sequence). The chain's CDR3 is CASSPGTGGIEQYF. The CDR3 DNA reads as TGTGCCAGCAGTCCAGGGACAGGTGGCATCGAGCAGTACTTC.

The V call is TRBV5-5, the J call TRBJ2-6; D is unclear. The ends were cut back, 2 bases at V and 1 base at J, with 4 bases in the middle. Germline CDR1 is SGHKS and CDR2 is YYEKEE (reference sequence). The CDR3 contains 14 residues. The CDR3 sequence is CASSFRSGANVLTF. CDR3 nucleotide sequence: TGTGCCAGCAGCTTTAGATCTGGGGCCAACGTCCTGACTTTC.